This T cell receptor beta chain came from a study of regulatory T cells in long-lasting Graves disease. The J segment lost 4 bases and the V segment lost 4 bases, leaving 6 bases of the junction unmatched. The CDR3 has 14 residues. Per germline, CDR1 MNHEY and CDR2 SVGAGI. Assembly of TCR beta libraries relied on iRepertoire HTBI primers together with Arm-PCR of CDR3 regions. In the original analysis: Detected in the samples were around 59 TRBV and about 15 TRBJ segments. Each CDR3 protein gets one entry after TCRdb re-called the multiplex PCR reads with MiXCR. These V and J calls rely on TCRdb rather than the paper's analysis. This table holds roughly 510,000 distinct CDR3 sequences, approximately 16% found once. Time point given: newly diagnosed GD, antithyroid drugs for less than 3 months. TCR sequences were obtained from RNA taken from PBMCs. Separately, the same data were catalogued under a study of T cells in Graves' hyperthyroidism and ophthalmopathy. That work adds: Graves' hyperthyroidism was deemed stable given no ophthalmopathy progression within 18 months. The model made its ophthalmopathy prediction, and onset followed a median 6.5 months later.

Sequenced here: peripheral blood mononuclear cells (PBMCs), sampled at new diagnosis, from a patient treated with antithyroid drugs. This chain connects TRBV6-5 to TRBJ1-2; 7 nucleotides align to TRBD1. This TCR was recovered from a man younger than 35 with Graves disease. The CDR3 loop is CASSWDGDSYGYTF. In DNA, the CDR3 is TGTGCCAGCAGTTGGGACGGGGACAGCTATGGCTACACCTTC.